Below, 26 T cell receptor beta chains from the same sample are listed, as sequenced in a study of control samples from healthy donors and cancer patients. Produced via immunoSEQ multiplex PCR; TCRdb's table is partial and in-frame only. The sample yields roughly 60,000 clones, around 94% seen once. Specimen: blood. The receptors here all came from a man aged 30 to 39 in good health.

This clone appeared once. CDR3 nucleotides: TGTGCCAGCAGTTTCACAGGATCACCCCTCCACTTT. Its translation is CASSFTGSPLHF. V gene TRBV28 combines with J gene TRBJ1-6; maybe TRBD1 (5 bases). The germline V gene encodes CDR1 MDHEN and CDR2 SYDVKM. CDR3 length: 12 amino acids. Trimming removed 3 bases at V and 10 bases at J, with 7 bases between.

The J gene is TRBJ2-5, the V gene TRBV12-3 or TRBV12-4; no firm D call. The CDR3 spans 12 residues. V was cut by 5 bases and J by 0 bases, with 4 bases left in between. The chain's CDR3 is CASSPYQETQYF. In DNA, the CDR3 is TGTGCCAGCAGTCCCTACCAAGAGACCCAGTACTTC.

V gene TRBV5-5 combines with J gene TRBJ2-7; 8 bases fit TRBD1. Per germline, CDR1 SGHKS and CDR2 YYEKEE (reference sequence). The CDR3 has 15 residues. The junction had 6 bases not matched to a gene; V was cut back by 1 base and J by 3 bases. Here the CDR3 DNA reads TGTGCCAGCAGCTTGAGACAGGGGATGAGCTACGAGCAGTACTTC. Its protein product is CASSLRQGMSYEQYF.

In its sample, this clone was seen a few times. The chain combines TRBV7-3 with TRBJ2-7; D is perhaps TRBD1 (6 bases). The germline CDR1 and CDR2 sequences are SGHTA and FQGTGA. The CDR3 contains 12 residues. V was cut by 1 base and J by 9 bases, with 10 bases left in between. CDR3 sequence reads: CASSLMDSPQYF. DNA for the CDR3: TGTGCCAGCAGCTTAATGGACAGTCCGCAGTACTTC. The full variable domain, rest sourced from reference TRBV7-3 and TRBJ2-7, is GAGVSQTPSNKVTEKGKYVELRCDPISGHTALYWYRQSLGQGPEFLIYFQGTGAADDSGLPNDRFFAVRPEGSVSTLKIQRTERGDSAVYLCASSLMDSPQYFGPGTRLTVT.

The rearrangement links TRBV4-2 to TRBJ2-1; D is possibly TRBD2 (9 bases). The CDR3 has 21 amino acids. Germline V gene sequence: CDR1 LGHNA, CDR2 YNFKEQ. The ends were cut back, 0 bases at V and 5 bases at J, with 29 bases in the middle. The CDR3 region has the DNA TGTGCCAGCAGCCAAGAAAGGACAGGGCCAAATTTAGCGGGAGAAGACAATGAGCAGTTCTTC. Protein sequence: CASSQERTGPNLAGEDNEQFF.

The chain carries TRBV18 and TRBJ2-1; a possible D gene is TRBD2 (6 bases). Trimming stripped 6 bases from V and 9 bases from J, with 21 bases between. Germline CDR1 KGHSH, CDR2 LQKENI. The CDR3 loop spans 15 amino acids. CDR3 sequence reads: CASSPTGPYSGEQFF. The CDR3, as DNA: TGTGCCAGCTCGCCTACGGGACCCTATAGCGGTGAGCAGTTCTTC.

The chain recombines TRBV10-2 with TRBJ1-1; perhaps TRBD1 as D (6 bases). Trimming pared 8 bases from V and 11 bases from J, leaving 15 bases between. This CDR3 is built from 11 residues. Germline V gene lookup returns CDR1 WSHSY and CDR2 SAAADI. The DNA of the CDR3 is TGCGCCAGCCCGGGAGGGGGTTGGGCTTTCTTT. This encodes CASPGGGWAFF.

This clone was recorded once. The rearrangement links TRBV30 to TRBJ2-5; D call uncertain. The germline V gene has CDR1 GTSNPN and CDR2 SVGIG (reference sequence). This CDR3 spans 13 amino acids. V was trimmed by 5 bases and J by 1 base, leaving 11 bases between them. The CDR3 spells CAWDPKRQETQYF. The CDR3 bases are TGTGCCTGGGATCCCAAGCGCCAAGAGACCCAGTACTTC. Full variable domain (rest looked up from reference TRBV30 and TRBJ2-5): SQTIHQWPATLVQPVGSPLSLECTVEGTSNPNLYWYRQAAGRGLQLLFYSVGIGQISSEVPQNLSASRPQDRQFILSSKKLLLSDSGFYLCAWDPKRQETQYFGPGTRLLVL.

This clone appeared once. V usage is TRBV7-2 and J usage is TRBJ1-2; 8 nucleotides line up with TRBD1. The CDR3 is 14 amino acids. Trimming removed 6 bases from V and 8 bases from J; junction bases left unmatched: 11. The germline V gene has CDR1 SGHTA and CDR2 FQGNSA. The CDR3 region has the DNA TGTGCCAGCAGTTTACAGGGGGAAAGCGGAGGCTACACCTTC. Its protein product is CASSLQGESGGYTF.

The chain links TRBV7-2 to TRBJ1-5, with D unclear. V was trimmed by 4 bases and J by 0 bases, leaving 10 bases between them. The V gene's germline CDR1 is SGHTA and CDR2 FQGNSA. CDR3 length: 15 residues. CDR3 sequence (DNA): TGTGCCAGCAGCTCCTCACCCCATAGCAATCAGCCCCAGCATTTT. Translating it yields CASSSSPHSNQPQHF.

The chain has TRBV9 and TRBJ2-5; perhaps TRBD1 as D (6 bases). The V gene's germline CDR1 is SGDLS and CDR2 YYNGEE. The CDR3 covers 15 residues. V dropped 0 bases and J dropped 5 bases, with 14 bases sitting between them. The CDR3 is CASSVALGALETQYF. The CDR3 nucleotides read TGTGCCAGCAGCGTAGCGCTGGGGGCGCTTGAGACCCAGTACTTC.

The genes are TRBV18 and TRBJ2-3; D unclear. Germline assignment: CDR1 KGHSH and CDR2 LQKENI. The CDR3 spans 15 residues. Trimming cost V 3 bases and J 6 bases, with 16 bases left between them. The CDR3 loop reads CASSPLPGRGDTQYF. In DNA, the CDR3 is TGTGCCAGCTCACCCCTCCCCGGGCGTGGCGATACGCAGTATTTT.

The chain employs TRBV9 and TRBJ2-7; maybe TRBD2 (6 bases). Germline CDR1 is SGDLS and CDR2 is YYNGEE. CDR3 length equals 15 residues. V lost 4 bases and J 3 bases, leaving 17 bases between the germline ends. In nucleotides, the CDR3 is TGTGCCAGCAGCCTCACGGAGGGTAGAGGCTACGAGCAGTACTTC. It codes for CASSLTEGRGYEQYF.

CDR3 in amino acids: CASSLIGGTDTQYF. The CDR3 DNA follows: TGTGCCAGCAGCTTAATTGGCGGGACAGATACGCAGTATTTT. The rearrangement joins TRBV7-3 to TRBJ2-3; D is possibly TRBD2 (5 bases). The ends were cut back, 1 base at V and 3 bases at J, with 8 bases in the middle. Germline assignment: CDR1 SGHTA and CDR2 FQGTGA. The CDR3 contains 14 residues. The full variable domain, rest sourced from reference TRBV7-3 and TRBJ2-3, is GAGVSQTPSNKVTEKGKYVELRCDPISGHTALYWYRQSLGQGPEFLIYFQGTGAADDSGLPNDRFFAVRPEGSVSTLKIQRTERGDSAVYLCASSLIGGTDTQYFGPGTRLTVL.

The chain links TRBV14 to TRBJ2-1; 7 nucleotides line up with TRBD2. Germline CDR1 reads SGHDN; CDR2 reads FVKESK. Losses at the gene ends were 4 bases for V and 9 bases for J; bases not matched to a gene: 12. The CDR3 covers 15 residues. The CDR3 loop reads CASSPTGGGVGEQFF. The DNA of the CDR3 is TGTGCCAGCAGCCCCACGGGGGGAGGGGTCGGTGAGCAGTTCTTC.

V and J are TRBV6-4 and TRBJ1-1; a weak D match, TRBD1 (6 bases). The germline V gene encodes CDR1 MRHNA and CDR2 SNTAGT. V lost 6 bases to trimming and J lost 6 bases, with 11 bases between them. This CDR3 is built from 12 residues. In DNA form, the CDR3 reads TGTGCCAGCAGGGGGGCAGGGGCTGAAGCTTTCTTT. This translates into CASRGAGAEAFF.

The chain employs TRBV6-6 and TRBJ2-1; D is ambiguous. CDR1 and CDR2 from the germline V gene are MNHNY and SVGAGI (reference sequence). V was clipped by 5 bases and J by 15 bases, with 17 bases between them. This CDR3 region has 12 residues. CDR3 sequence (DNA): TGTGCCAGCAGTCCAATCGACTCCCGTGGGTTCTTC. It codes for CASSPIDSRGFF.

Note on this clone: A read error may account for a junction end that differs from germline. The chain employs TRBV11-3 and TRBJ2-3, with D possibly matching TRBD2 (5 bases). The CDR3 runs to 11 residues. Germline V lookup: CDR1 SGHNT, CDR2 YENEEA. CDR3 loop: CASSLEGTQYF. CDR3 nucleotides: TGTGCCAGCAGCCTAGAGGGTACGCAGTATTTT.

The chain has TRBV7-2 and TRBJ1-1, with TRBD1 identical over 8 bases. The CDR3 runs 16 residues. CDR1 is SGHTA, CDR2 FQGNSA, per germline. Trimming removed 3 bases from V and 1 base from J; junction bases left unmatched: 7. In DNA form, the CDR3 reads TGTGCCAGCAGCTTTACCAGGGGGCAAGGGAACACTGAAGCTTTCTTT. Amino acids: CASSFTRGQGNTEAFF.

The chain recombines TRBV27 with TRBJ2-7; D may be TRBD1 or TRBD2 (5 bases each). Germline lookup yields CDR1 MNHEY and CDR2 SMNVEV (reference sequence). Deletions cut 3 bases from V and 5 bases from J, with 8 bases between. This CDR3 spans 12 amino acids. CDR3 region: CASSFRGNEQYF. CDR3 DNA: TGTGCCAGCAGTTTCCGGGGCAACGAGCAGTACTTC.

The genes are TRBV7-3 and TRBJ2-2, with D tentatively TRBD1 (6 bases). CDR3 length: 15 residues. Germline CDR1 is SGHTA and CDR2 is FQGTGA. The V gene lost 4 bases and the J gene lost 4 bases, with 13 bases spanning the gap. The CDR3 sequence: CASSSTGSGTGELFF. The CDR3 DNA is TGTGCCAGCAGCTCCACAGGGTCGGGCACCGGGGAGCTGTTTTTT.

This chain links TRBV30 with TRBJ1-3; the D is unclear. With 3 bases removed from V and 1 base from J, the gap between germline ends came to 10 bases. The CDR3 is made up of 14 amino acids. Germline CDR1 reads GTSNPN; CDR2 reads SVGIG (reference sequence). The CDR3: CAWSPGPSGNTIYF. CDR3 sequence (DNA): TGTGCCTGGAGCCCCGGGCCTTCTGGAAACACCATATATTTT.

This clone has just a few counts. The V and J genes are TRBV27 and TRBJ1-4; D is ambiguous. This CDR3 spans 15 amino acids. The germline gives CDR1 MNHEY, CDR2 SMNVEV (reference sequence). Trimming left V 5 bases short and J 8 bases short, with 18 bases between. The CDR3: CASSPRVLVGEKLFF. In DNA form, the CDR3 reads TGTGCCAGCAGTCCCCGAGTTTTGGTGGGCGAAAAACTGTTTTTT.

The V gene is TRBV19, the J gene TRBJ1-2, with a tentative D call TRBD1 (5 bases). Germline V CDR1 and CDR2: LNHDA, SQIVND (reference sequence). This CDR3 is 14 amino acids long. Trimming took off 7 bases at V and 2 bases at J, with 14 bases between the two ends. In DNA, the CDR3 is TGTGCCAGTACCACTAACGGGGGGAACTATGGCTACACCTTC. It is translated as CASTTNGGNYGYTF.

This clone has just one count. This chain joins TRBV20-1 and TRBJ2-5; D may be TRBD1 (6 bases). This CDR3 has 11 residues. Germline CDR1 DFQATT, CDR2 SNEGSKA (reference sequence). CDR3: CRALGGETQYF. The CDR3 DNA is TGCAGAGCACTTGGGGGCGAGACCCAGTACTTC.

The chain employs TRBV5-5 and TRBJ1-1; D gene ambiguous. Germline V gene lookup returns CDR1 SGHKS and CDR2 YYEKEE (reference sequence). V lost 4 bases and J 1 base, leaving 5 bases between the germline ends. This CDR3 is 12 amino acids long. CDR3 protein: CASSRANTEAFF. The CDR3 DNA reads as TGTGCCAGCAGCCGAGCGAACACTGAAGCTTTCTTT.